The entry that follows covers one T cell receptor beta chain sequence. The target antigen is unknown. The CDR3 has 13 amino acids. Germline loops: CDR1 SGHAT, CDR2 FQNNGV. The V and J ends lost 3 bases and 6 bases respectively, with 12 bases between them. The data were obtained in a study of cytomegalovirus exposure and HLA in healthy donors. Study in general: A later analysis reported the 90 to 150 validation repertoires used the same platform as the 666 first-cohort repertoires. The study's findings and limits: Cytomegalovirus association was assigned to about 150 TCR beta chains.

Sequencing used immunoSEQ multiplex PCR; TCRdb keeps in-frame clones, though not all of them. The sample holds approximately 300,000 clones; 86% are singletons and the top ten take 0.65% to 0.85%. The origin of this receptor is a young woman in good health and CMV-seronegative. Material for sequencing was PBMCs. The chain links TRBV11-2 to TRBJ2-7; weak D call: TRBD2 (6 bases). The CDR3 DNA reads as TGTGCCAGCAGCTTTACGGGAGTCTCCGAGCAGTACTTC. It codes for CASSFTGVSEQYF.